One sample yielded the 4 T cell receptor beta chains listed below, sequenced in a study of cytomegalovirus exposure and HLA in healthy donors. 13 Jbeta primers and 60 Vbeta primers were used for the PCR. Here immunoSEQ multiplex PCR was the method, and the copy in TCRdb shows in-frame clones only, minus some. In the table there are roughly 150,000 clones, roughly 68% of which are singletons. The sample taken for sequencing was PBMCs. Receptors originate from a young man in good health and CMV-seropositive.

This chain connects TRBV5-1 to TRBJ1-4, with D perhaps TRBD1 (5 bases). Germline V gene sequence: CDR1 SGHRS, CDR2 YFSETQ. V lost 4 bases and J 0 bases, leaving 10 bases between the germline ends. This CDR3 spans 15 amino acids. CDR3 in amino acids: CASSGTGATNEKLFF. The CDR3 DNA is TGCGCCAGCAGCGGGACGGGAGCAACTAATGAAAAACTGTTTTTT.

The chain couples TRBV30 to TRBJ1-5; 9 bases align to TRBD1. J was trimmed by 6 bases and V by 3 bases; bases with no gene match: 6. The CDR3 loop spans 14 amino acids. Germline V CDR1 and CDR2: GTSNPN, SVGIG (reference sequence). CDR3 residues: CAWSRGQGIQPQHF. The CDR3, as DNA: TGTGCCTGGAGCAGGGGACAGGGTATTCAGCCCCAGCATTTT.

This clone was detected only a few times. V gene TRBV27 combines with J gene TRBJ2-2, with D possibly being TRBD1 (5 bases). There are 15 residues in the CDR3. Germline V CDR1 and CDR2: MNHEY, SMNVEV (reference sequence). Trimming stripped 3 bases from V and 0 bases from J, with 8 bases between. The CDR3 loop is CASSLARANTGELFF. CDR3 DNA sequence: TGTGCCAGCAGTTTGGCCAGGGCGAACACCGGGGAGCTGTTTTTT.

The CDR3 nucleotides read TGTGCCTGGAGTGCCCTGGAGTATAGCAATCAGCCCCAGCATTTT. Its translation: CAWSALEYSNQPQHF. The chain recombines TRBV30 with TRBJ1-5; D is uncertain. The CDR3 length is 15 residues. Germline V lookup: CDR1 GTSNPN, CDR2 SVGIG (reference sequence). Trimming stripped 1 base from V and 0 bases from J, with 10 bases between.